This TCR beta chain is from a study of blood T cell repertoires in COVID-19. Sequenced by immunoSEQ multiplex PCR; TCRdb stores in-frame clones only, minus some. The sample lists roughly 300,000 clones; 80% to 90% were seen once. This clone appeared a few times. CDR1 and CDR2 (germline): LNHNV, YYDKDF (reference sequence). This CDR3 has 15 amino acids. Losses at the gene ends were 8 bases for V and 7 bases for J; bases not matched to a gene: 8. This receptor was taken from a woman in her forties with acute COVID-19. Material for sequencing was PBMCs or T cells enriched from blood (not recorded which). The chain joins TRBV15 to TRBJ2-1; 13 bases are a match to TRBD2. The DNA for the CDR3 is TGTGCCACCCGGACTAGCGGGAGTTCACGGAATGAGCAGTTCTTC. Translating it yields CATRTSGSSRNEQFF. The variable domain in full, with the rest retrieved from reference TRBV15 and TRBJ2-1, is DAMVIQNPRYQVTQFGKPVTLSCSQTLNHNVMYWYQQKSSQAPKLLFHYYDKDFNNEADTPDNFQSRRPNTSFCFLDIRSPGLGDTAMYLCATRTSGSSRNEQFFGPGTRLTVL.